Ten or more counts support the clone carrying this T cell receptor beta chain. Its antigen is not known. Germline V gene sequence: CDR1 SGHRS, CDR2 YFSETQ. V was clipped by 0 bases and J by 6 bases, with 12 bases between them. The CDR3 is 15 residues long. These data are taken from a study of T cells after yellow fever vaccination. Turning to the study itself: For low cell numbers, libraries were made with SMART-Seq v4 Ultra Low Input. Findings of the study overall: High-abundance clonotypes from the bulk population could contaminate FACS-sorted repertoires. Reappearance after the booster was seen for most primary-vaccination clones, at 96% CD4 and about 90% CD8.

UMIs and a universal primer site were added when TCR cDNA was made by 5'RACE template switching. TCRdb itself ran the 5' RACE reads through MiXCR, one entry per CDR3 protein. The table has approximately 180,000 distinct CDR3 sequences, 6.2% seen once. The sequence was obtained from a young man who received the YFV17D yellow fever vaccine. The source was CD4+ T cells sorted from PBMCs, collected on the day of the first yellow fever vaccination. The chain has TRBV5-1 and TRBJ2-2; weak D call: TRBD2 (5 bases). The CDR3 DNA reads as TGCGCCAGCAGCTTGGACCCGGGGTTCGCCGGGGAGCTGTTTTTT. Protein sequence: CASSLDPGFAGELFF.